The 18 T cell receptor beta chains given below trace back to one sample, sequenced in a study of regulatory and conventional T cells in RAG deficiency. The table came from immunoSEQ multiplex PCR; TCRdb's copy has only in-frame clones and leaves some out. The sample records under 7,500 clones, under 95% being singletons. Genomic DNA came from blood regulatory T cells gated CD4+ CD25-high CD127-low. These same records also appear under a second study, on regulatory T cells. Per that study: Primers: 52 TRBV forward and 13 TRBJ reverse.

The sample comprised CD127- CD25+ CD4+ Tregs sorted from blood. The source is a human donor in good health.

This chain links TRBV9 with TRBJ2-7; maybe TRBD1 (5 bases). In germline, CDR1 is SGDLS, CDR2 YYNGEE. With 1 base removed from V and 1 base from J, the gap between germline ends came to 6 bases. The CDR3 is 13 residues long. CDR3 sequence (DNA): TGTGCCAGCAGCGTAACAGGATCCTACGAGCAGTACTTC. Encoded protein: CASSVTGSYEQYF.

This clone has more than one count but fewer than ten. The rearrangement joins TRBV18 to TRBJ2-3; 7 nucleotides match TRBD1. The CDR3 runs 14 residues. From germline, CDR1 is KGHSH and CDR2 LQKENI. The V gene end was trimmed by 4 bases and the J gene end by 3 bases; junction bases not matched to a gene: 4. The CDR3 protein is CASSRQGLTDTQYF. CDR3 bases: TGTGCCAGCTCACGACAGGGTTTGACAGATACGCAGTATTTT.

This rearrangement joins TRBV30 to TRBJ1-5; 7 bases line up with TRBD1. J gave up 6 bases and V 2 bases, and 4 bases lay outside the gene matches. The CDR3 length is 13 residues. Looked up from germline, CDR1 is GTSNPN and CDR2 is SVGIG (reference sequence). CDR3 nucleotides: TGTGCCTGGAGTACAGGGGATGGTCAGCCCCAGCATTTT. It is translated as CAWSTGDGQPQHF.

The chain combines TRBV7-2 with TRBJ2-5; 8 nucleotides line up with TRBD2. This CDR3 has 12 amino acids. The V segment lost 5 bases and the J segment 9 bases; nucleotides outside the gene matches: 5. Germline V gives CDR1 SGHTA, CDR2 FQGNSA. Written as DNA, the CDR3 is TGTGCCAGCAGCCAACTAGCGGCAGCCCAGTACTTC. Translating it yields CASSQLAAAQYF.

This clone was detected only once. Other DNA sequences from this sample encode an identical CDR3 as well. V and J are TRBV6-5 and TRBJ2-3; D is unresolved. The V and J ends lost 0 bases and 1 base respectively, with 5 bases between them. The CDR3 consists of 14 residues. Germline assignment: CDR1 MNHEY and CDR2 SVGAGI. CDR3 loop: CASSYSGGTDTQYF. The CDR3 DNA reads TGTGCCAGCAGTTACTCAGGAGGCACAGATACGCAGTATTTT.

The V call is TRBV5-1, the J call TRBJ1-1, with D perhaps TRBD1 (6 bases). Germline assignment: CDR1 SGHRS and CDR2 YFSETQ. The CDR3 is made up of 14 amino acids. V was trimmed by 4 bases and J by 1 base, leaving 11 bases between them. CDR3 in DNA: TGCGCCAGCAGCGTACCGACAGGGAACACTGAAGCTTTCTTT. Its protein product is CASSVPTGNTEAFF. The variable domain in full, with the rest retrieved from reference TRBV5-1 and TRBJ1-1, is KAGVTQTPRYLIKTRGQQVTLSCSPISGHRSVSWYQQTPGQGLQFLFEYFSETQRNKGNFPGRFSGRQFSNSRSEMNVSTLELGDSALYLCASSVPTGNTEAFFGQGTRLTVV.

V gene TRBV4-1 combines with J gene TRBJ2-3, with 9 positions matching TRBD2. This CDR3 is built from 17 residues. Trimming took 3 bases from V and 4 from J; bases not matched to a gene: 11. Germline assignment: CDR1 MGHRA and CDR2 YSYEKL. CDR3 region: CASSQTGASGVPDTQYF. The CDR3 DNA reads TGCGCCAGCAGCCAGACCGGGGCTAGCGGGGTACCAGATACGCAGTATTTT.

The rearrangement links TRBV11-3 to TRBJ2-7; 11 positions match TRBD1. Germline V gene sequence: CDR1 SGHNT, CDR2 YENEEA. V was pared by 1 base and J by 5 bases, with 7 bases of the junction left unmatched. This CDR3 has 16 residues. The CDR3, as DNA: TGTGCCAGCAGCTTAGCCGTAAGGACAGGGGGCAACGAGCAGTACTTC. Protein: CASSLAVRTGGNEQYF.

V usage is TRBV7-2 and J usage is TRBJ2-2; 9 bases line up with TRBD1. CDR1 and CDR2 (germline): SGHTA, FQGNSA. CDR3 length: 15 residues. Trimming removed 5 bases from V and 6 bases from J; junction bases left unmatched: 7. CDR3 protein: CASSPRDRASGELFF. The CDR3 DNA is TGTGCCAGCAGCCCCCGGGACAGGGCTTCCGGGGAGCTGTTTTTT.

V and J are TRBV13 and TRBJ2-7, with 12 nucleotides matching TRBD2. The V segment lost 5 bases and the J segment 4 bases; nucleotides outside the gene matches: 9. The CDR3 runs to 16 residues. Germline loops: CDR1 PRHDT, CDR2 FYEKMQ (reference sequence). CDR3 sequence reads: CASSPQLAGGRYEQYF. The CDR3 DNA is TGTGCCAGCAGCCCCCAGCTAGCGGGGGGGCGGTACGAGCAGTACTTC.

The chain combines TRBV18 with TRBJ1-2; D is undetermined. The CDR3 length is 11 residues. Trimming took 5 bases from V and 4 from J, leaving 5 bases between them. CDR1 is KGHSH, CDR2 LQKENI, per germline. The CDR3 region is CASSGSYGYTF. The CDR3 DNA reads as TGTGCCAGCTCAGGCAGCTATGGCTACACCTTC.

This chain connects TRBV25-1 to TRBJ1-2; 7 bases map to TRBD1. CDR1 and CDR2 from the germline V gene are MGHDK and SYGVNS. J was trimmed by 4 bases and V by 3 bases; bases with no gene match: 11. The CDR3 covers 16 residues. The CDR3 coding sequence is TGTGCCAGCAGTGACCCATCAACAGGGGATACCTATGGCTACACCTTC. Translated: CASSDPSTGDTYGYTF.

CDR3 in DNA: TGTGCCAGCAGTCCACTAACCGGGACTGAAGCTTTCTTT. Translated: CASSPLTGTEAFF. The chain recombines TRBV6-5 with TRBJ1-1; D ambiguous. The CDR3 spans 13 residues. CDR1 and CDR2 from the germline V gene are MNHEY and SVGAGI. Between the trimmed V and J ends, which lost 5 bases and 5 bases, there was a span of 12 bases.

The chain recombines TRBV28 with TRBJ1-2; the match to TRBD1 covers 12 bases. The germline CDR1 and CDR2 sequences are MDHEN and SYDVKM. The V and J ends lost 4 bases and 8 bases, in that order; junction bases with no gene match: 8. This CDR3 spans 15 amino acids. The CDR3 protein is CASSSGGQGAGGYTF. CDR3 bases: TGTGCCAGCAGTTCCGGGGGACAGGGGGCCGGGGGCTACACCTTC.

This clone was seen a handful of times. The V call is TRBV4-1, the J call TRBJ2-7; possibly TRBD2 for D (5 bases). With 1 base removed from V and 3 bases from J, the gap between germline ends came to 13 bases. The germline CDR1 and CDR2 sequences are MGHRA and YSYEKL. CDR3 size: 15 residues. CDR3 region: CASSQVREGYYEQYF. The CDR3 bases are TGCGCCAGCAGCCAAGTGAGAGAGGGCTACTACGAGCAGTACTTC.

This chain joins TRBV9 and TRBJ2-7; maybe TRBD2 (6 bases). V shed 2 bases and J shed 3 bases, with 12 bases lying between them. CDR1 and CDR2 from the germline V gene are SGDLS and YYNGEE. CDR3 length equals 14 residues. CDR3 DNA sequence: TGTGCCAGCAGCGTCGGCGGGGAGATCTACGAGCAGTACTTC. It yields the protein CASSVGGEIYEQYF.

J is TRBJ2-1 and V is TRBV20-1, with D uncertain. V shed 3 bases and J shed 12 bases, with 12 bases lying between them. This CDR3 spans 11 amino acids. Germline CDR1 reads DFQATT; CDR2 reads SNEGSKA (reference sequence). The CDR3 region has the DNA TGCAGTGCTAGTGAAGCGATACGGCAGTTCTTC. Encoded protein: CSASEAIRQFF.

The V call is TRBV28, the J call TRBJ2-7, with D possibly matching TRBD2 (5 bases). The CDR3 contains 14 residues. The V and J ends lost 6 bases and 2 bases respectively, with 14 bases between them. CDR1 is MDHEN and CDR2 is SYDVKM in the germline V gene. The CDR3 spells CASRPHGVAYEQYF. CDR3 bases: TGTGCCAGCAGGCCCCACGGGGTTGCCTACGAGCAGTACTTC.